The rows below give T cell receptor beta chains drawn from one sample of a study of T cell responses to AZD1222 COVID-19 vaccine. Only in-frame clones appear in the TCRdb table, and some are missing; sequencing was by immunoSEQ multiplex PCR. The sample includes 200,000 to 250,000 clones, roughly 94% seen only once; the top ten take around 1.7%. Specimen: peripheral blood, collected 28 days after the second dose of the MenACWY control vaccine. The source is an adult who received the MenACWY meningococcal vaccine as a control. CDR3s include the opening cysteine and the closing phenylalanine or tryptophan. A D gene is named only where the DNA matches it firmly. Expanded clones get a size class; other rows say once, few or many, or leave the size out.

clone size	V gene	D gene	CDR3 length	J gene	CDR3 protein	CDR3 DNA
NA	TRBV21-1	NA	15	TRBJ2-7	CASSHAGVVEREQYF	TGTGCCAGCAGCCACGCGGGGGTCGTCGAGCGCGAGCAGTACTTC
NA	TRBV5-1	TRBD2	17	TRBJ2-4	CASSLVGGRVAKNIQYF	TGCGCCAGCAGCTTGGTAGGCGGGAGGGTAGCCAAAAACATTCAGTACTTC
NA	TRBV2	NA	12	TRBJ2-1	CASSEPGTEQFF	TGTGCCAGCAGTGAACCCGGGACAGAGCAGTTCTTC
NA	TRBV28	NA	13	TRBJ2-5	CASLRGTQETQYF	TGTGCCAGCCTGAGAGGAACGCAAGAGACCCAGTACTTC
NA	TRBV12-3/TRBV12-4	NA	13	TRBJ1-2	CASSRGDNYGYTF	TGTGCCAGCAGCCGTGGGGACAACTATGGCTACACCTTC
once	TRBV5-1	NA	14	TRBJ2-7	CASSLGKLSYEQYF	TGCGCCAGCAGCTTGGGAAAGTTGAGCTACGAGCAGTACTTC
NA	TRBV29-1	NA	13	TRBJ1-2	CSVERDEGIGYTF	TGCAGCGTTGAACGGGACGAAGGGATAGGCTACACCTTC
NA	TRBV5-6	TRBD1	12	TRBJ1-1	CASSPGTARAFF	TGTGCCAGCAGCCCGGGGACAGCTCGGGCTTTCTTT
NA	TRBV9	NA	14	TRBJ1-2	CASSVGVGDYGYTF	TGTGCCAGCAGCGTTGGGGTGGGGGACTATGGCTACACCTTC
NA	TRBV7-3	TRBD1	14	TRBJ2-3	CASSPGTGADTQYF	TGTGCCAGCAGCCCGGGGACAGGGGCAGATACGCAGTATTTT
NA	TRBV4-1	NA	15	TRBJ2-7	CASSQVTGFGNEQYF	TGCGCCAGCAGCCAAGTCACGGGTTTCGGGAACGAGCAGTACTTC
NA	TRBV3-1/TRBV3-2	NA	15	TRBJ2-5	CASSQVPTGQETQYF	TGTGCCAGCAGCCAAGTACCTACCGGTCAAGAGACCCAGTACTTC
NA	TRBV5-1	TRBD1	15	TRBJ2-1	CASSPGQGSYNEQFF	TGCGCCAGCAGCCCCGGACAGGGATCCTACAATGAGCAGTTCTTC
once	TRBV27	TRBD2	16	TRBJ2-2	CASSLRLAGDTGELFF	TGTGCCAGCAGTTTGAGGCTAGCGGGGGACACCGGGGAGCTGTTTTTT
NA	TRBV7-2	NA	15	TRBJ2-7	CASSTRFGPPYEQYF	TGTGCCAGCAGCACCCGGTTCGGACCGCCCTACGAGCAGTACTTC